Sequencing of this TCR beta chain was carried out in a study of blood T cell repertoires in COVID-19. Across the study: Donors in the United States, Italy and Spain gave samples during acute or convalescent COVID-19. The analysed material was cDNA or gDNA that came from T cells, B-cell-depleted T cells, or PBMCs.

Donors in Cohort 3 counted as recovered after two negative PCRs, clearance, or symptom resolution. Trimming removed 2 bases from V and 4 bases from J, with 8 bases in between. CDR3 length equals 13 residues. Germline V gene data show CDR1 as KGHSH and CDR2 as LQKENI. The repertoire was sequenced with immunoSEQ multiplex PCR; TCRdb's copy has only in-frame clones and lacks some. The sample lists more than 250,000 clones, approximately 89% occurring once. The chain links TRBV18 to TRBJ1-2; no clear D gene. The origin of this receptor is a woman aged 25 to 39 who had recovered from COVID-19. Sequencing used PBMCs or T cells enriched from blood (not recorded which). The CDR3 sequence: CASSPFASYGYTF. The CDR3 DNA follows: TGTGCCAGCTCACCATTTGCTAGCTATGGCTACACCTTC.